The clone carrying this T cell receptor (beta chain) showed up many times. Its target is unknown. Using its own MiXCR run on the 5' RACE reads, TCRdb lists one record per CDR3 protein. Here the sample spans about 55,000 distinct CDR3 sequences, about 25% being singletons. The CDR3 covers 13 residues. Between the trimmed V and J ends, which lost 10 bases and 0 bases, there was a span of 12 bases. The germline V gene has CDR1 ENHRY and CDR2 SYGVKD. Time point: technical triplicate 2. These data are taken from a study of neurological immune-mediated disorders. Study-level findings and limits: The absence of any CDR3 amino acid sequence shared by expanded clones across subjects suggests that repertoires were private in all groups. The greatest TCR clonal expansion occurred in HTLV-1-associated myelopathy and the least in multiple sclerosis, which fell below healthy controls.

This chain connects TRBV10-3 to TRBJ1-2; D is unclear. Sequencing was performed on PBMCs. This clonotype originated in a man in his sixties with HTLV-1-associated myelopathy (HAM/TSP). CDR3 loop: CATYREANYGYTF. Here the CDR3 DNA reads TGTGCCACATACCGGGAGGCTAACTATGGCTACACCTTC.